This T cell receptor beta chain emerged from a study of blood T cell repertoires in COVID-19. The method was immunoSEQ multiplex PCR; TCRdb's version includes in-frame clones alone and lacks a portion of them. The table has 150,000 or so clones, 87% seen once. The germline CDR1 and CDR2 sequences are SGHDT and YYEEEE. This CDR3 is built from 15 residues. V gave up 0 bases and J gave up 0 bases, with 7 bases separating them. Participants were placed into cohorts based on the clinical history they reported. This clone appeared a few times. The V and J genes are TRBV5-6 and TRBJ2-1, with D uncertain. This TCR derives from a woman aged 35 to 49 who had been exposed to COVID-19. Source material: PBMCs or T cells enriched from blood (not recorded which). The CDR3: CASSLDVSSYNEQFF. The CDR3 DNA follows: TGTGCCAGCAGCTTGGACGTGAGCTCCTACAATGAGCAGTTCTTC.